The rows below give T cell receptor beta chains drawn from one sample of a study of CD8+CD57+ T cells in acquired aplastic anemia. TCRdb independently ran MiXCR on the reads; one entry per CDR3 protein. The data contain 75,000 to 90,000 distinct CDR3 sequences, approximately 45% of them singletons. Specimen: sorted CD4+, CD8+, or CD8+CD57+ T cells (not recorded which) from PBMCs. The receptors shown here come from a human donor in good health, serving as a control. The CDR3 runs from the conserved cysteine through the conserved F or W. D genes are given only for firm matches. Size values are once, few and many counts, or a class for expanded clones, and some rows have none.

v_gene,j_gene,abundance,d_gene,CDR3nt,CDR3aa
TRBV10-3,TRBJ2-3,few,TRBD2,TGTGCCATCGCTAGCGGGGGCACAGATACGCAGTATTTT,CAIASGGTDTQYF
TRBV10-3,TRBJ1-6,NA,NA,TGTGCCATCAGTGCCGGCGGCGCCTACGAGCAGCACTTT,CAISAGGAYEQHF
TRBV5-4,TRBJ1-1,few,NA,TGTGCCAGCAGCGAGAACACTGAAGCTTTCTTT,CASSENTEAFF
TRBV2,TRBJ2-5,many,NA,TGTGCCGGTTCGTCAAGTTGGGGCCAAGAGACCCAGTACTTC,CAGSSSWGQETQYF
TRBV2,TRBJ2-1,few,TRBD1,TGTGCCAGCAGTGCGACAGGGCTGCCTGGTGATGAGCAGTCCTTC,CASSATGLPGDEQSF
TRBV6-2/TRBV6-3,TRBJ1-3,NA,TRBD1,TGTGCCAGCAGCCAGGAGACCACAGGGGTCCCTGGAAACACCATATATTTT,CASSQETTGVPGNTIYF
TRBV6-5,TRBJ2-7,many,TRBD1,TGTGCCAGCAGTTACTCTGGACAGGGTGGCGAGCAGTACTTC,CASSYSGQGGEQYF
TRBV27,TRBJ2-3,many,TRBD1,TGTGCCAGCATGGGAACAGGGGATGGGGCAGATACGCAGTATTTT,CASMGTGDGADTQYF
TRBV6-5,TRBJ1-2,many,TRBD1,TGTGCCAGCAGTTACTCGGACGACAGGGTTTACTATGGCTACACCTTC,CASSYSDDRVYYGYTF
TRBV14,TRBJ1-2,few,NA,TGTGCCAGCAGCCCGGGCGCTGGCTACACCTTC,CASSPGAGYTF
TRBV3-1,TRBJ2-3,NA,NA,TGTGCCAGCAGCAGCCCTTTAACCACGCGGGATACGCAGTATTTT,CASSSPLTTRDTQYF
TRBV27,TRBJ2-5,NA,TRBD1,TGTGCCAGCAGTTTAAGCGGGACAGGGGGCCGTGAGACCCAGTACTTC,CASSLSGTGGRETQYF
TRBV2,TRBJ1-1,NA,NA,TGTGCCAGCTTCAGGCGGTCTCAGTCGAACACTGAAGCTTTCTTT,CASFRRSQSNTEAFF
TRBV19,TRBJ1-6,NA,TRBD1,TGTGCCAGCCGAACAGGGGCACCGAATAATTCACCCCTCCACTTT,CASRTGAPNNSPLHF
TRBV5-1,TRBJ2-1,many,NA,TGCGCCAGCAGTTACGACGGTGAGCAGTTCTTC,CASSYDGEQFF
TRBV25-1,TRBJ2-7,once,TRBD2,TGTGCCAGCAGTGAGCCTCCGGCGGGGGGGAAATCCGAGCAGTACTTC,CASSEPPAGGKSEQYF
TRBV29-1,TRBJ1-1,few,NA,TGCAGCGGGGGGGGGGAGGGCACTGAAGCTTTCTTT,CSGGGEGTEAFF
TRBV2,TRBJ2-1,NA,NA,TGTGCCAGCAGCTTGCAGAATCATAATGAGCAGTTCTTC,CASSLQNHNEQFF
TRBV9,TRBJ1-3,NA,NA,TGTGCCAGCAGCCCTGGGACCGAATTAACTGCAATATATTTT,CASSPGTELTAIYF
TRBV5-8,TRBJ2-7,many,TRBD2,TGTGCCAGCAGCTTTACGGGAGGGCAGTACTTC,CASSFTGGQYF
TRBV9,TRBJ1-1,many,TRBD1,TGTGCCAGCAGCGTAGGGACAGGATTGGGAGACACTGAAGCTTTCTTT,CASSVGTGLGDTEAFF
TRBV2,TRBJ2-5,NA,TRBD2,TGTGCCAGGCGCCCTAGCGGAGAGACCCAGTACTTC,CARRPSGETQYF
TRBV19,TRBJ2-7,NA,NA,TGTGCCAGTAGTACGGCGGCGGATACCTACGAGCAGTACTTC,CASSTAADTYEQYF
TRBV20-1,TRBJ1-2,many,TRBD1,TGCAGTGCGGAGGACAGGGGAACCAACTATGGCTACACCTTC,CSAEDRGTNYGYTF
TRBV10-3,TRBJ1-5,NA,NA,TGTGCCATCAGTGGAACCGGGGTGGGTCAGCCCCAGCATTTT,CAISGTGVGQPQHF